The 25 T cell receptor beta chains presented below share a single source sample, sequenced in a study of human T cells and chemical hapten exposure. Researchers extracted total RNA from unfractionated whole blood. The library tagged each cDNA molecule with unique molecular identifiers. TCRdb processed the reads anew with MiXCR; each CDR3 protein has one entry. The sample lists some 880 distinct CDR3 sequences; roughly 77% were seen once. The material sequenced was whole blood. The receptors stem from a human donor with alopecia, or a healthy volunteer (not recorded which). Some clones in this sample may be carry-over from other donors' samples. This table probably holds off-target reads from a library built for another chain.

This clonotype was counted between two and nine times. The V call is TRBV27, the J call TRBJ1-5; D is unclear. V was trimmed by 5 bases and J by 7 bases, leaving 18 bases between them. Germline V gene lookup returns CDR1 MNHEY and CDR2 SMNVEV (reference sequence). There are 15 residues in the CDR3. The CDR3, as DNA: TGTGCCAGCAGTCCGGGTCGGGCACCCGGGCAGCCCCAGCATTTT. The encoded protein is CASSPGRAPGQPQHF.

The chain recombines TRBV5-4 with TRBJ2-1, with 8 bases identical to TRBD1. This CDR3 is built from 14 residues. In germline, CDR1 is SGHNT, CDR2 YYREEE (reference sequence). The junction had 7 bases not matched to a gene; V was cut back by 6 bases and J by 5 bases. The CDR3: CASNITGGNNEQFF. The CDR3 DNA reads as TGTGCCAGCAACATAACAGGGGGGAACAATGAGCAGTTCTTC.

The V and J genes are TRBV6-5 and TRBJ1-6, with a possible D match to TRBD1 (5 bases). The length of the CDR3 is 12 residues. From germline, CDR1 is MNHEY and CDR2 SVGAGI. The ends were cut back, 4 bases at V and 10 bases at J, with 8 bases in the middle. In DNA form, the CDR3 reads TGTGCCAGCAGTTCTTGGGGGTCACCCCTCCACTTT. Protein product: CASSSWGSPLHF.

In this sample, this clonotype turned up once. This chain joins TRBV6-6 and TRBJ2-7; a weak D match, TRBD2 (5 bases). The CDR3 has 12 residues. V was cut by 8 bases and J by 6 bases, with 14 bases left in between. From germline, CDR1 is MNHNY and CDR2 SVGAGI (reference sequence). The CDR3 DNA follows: TGTGCCAGCGGGAGAACGGGGAGCGAGCAGTACTTC. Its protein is CASGRTGSEQYF.

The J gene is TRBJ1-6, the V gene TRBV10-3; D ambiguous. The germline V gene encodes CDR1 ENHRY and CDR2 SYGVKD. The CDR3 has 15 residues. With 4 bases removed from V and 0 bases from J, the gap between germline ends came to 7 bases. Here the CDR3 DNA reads TGTGCCATCAGTGCCGGTAGCTCCTATAATTCACCCCTCCACTTT. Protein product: CAISAGSSYNSPLHF.

The CDR3 DNA reads as TGTGCCAGCAGCTTAATTGGGTCAGGCGAGCAGTACTTC. Its translation is CASSLIGSGEQYF. This chain uses TRBV7-3 with TRBJ2-7; no clear D. Deletions cut 1 base from V and 6 bases from J, with 10 bases between. Per the germline V gene, CDR1 is SGHTA and CDR2 is FQGTGA. This CDR3 has 13 amino acids.

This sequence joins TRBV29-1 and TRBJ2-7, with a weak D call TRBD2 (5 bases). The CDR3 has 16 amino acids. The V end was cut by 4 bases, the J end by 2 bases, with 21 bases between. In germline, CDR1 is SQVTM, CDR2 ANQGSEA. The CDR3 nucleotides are TGCAGCGTTGCCAGAGGGTCCTCGTATGAACCCTACGAGCAGTACTTC. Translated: CSVARGSSYEPYEQYF.

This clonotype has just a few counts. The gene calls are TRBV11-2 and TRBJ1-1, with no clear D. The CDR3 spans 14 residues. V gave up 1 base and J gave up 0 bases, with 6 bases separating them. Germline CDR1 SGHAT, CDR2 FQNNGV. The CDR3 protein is CASSLGQMNTEAFF. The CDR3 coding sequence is TGTGCCAGCAGCTTAGGTCAGATGAACACTGAAGCTTTCTTT.

The CDR3 loop is CASSFVPASTDTQYF. CDR3 sequence (DNA): TGCGCCAGCAGCTTTGTTCCCGCGAGCACAGATACGCAGTATTTT. The chain joins TRBV5-1 to TRBJ2-3; no clear D gene. V lost 2 bases and J 0 bases, leaving 10 bases between the germline ends. Germline CDR1 SGHRS, CDR2 YFSETQ. The CDR3 is 15 residues long. Supplemented by reference TRBV5-1 and TRBJ2-3, the full variable domain reads KAGVTQTPRYLIKTRGQQVTLSCSPISGHRSVSWYQQTPGQGLQFLFEYFSETQRNKGNFPGRFSGRQFSNSRSEMNVSTLELGDSALYLCASSFVPASTDTQYFGPGTRLTVL.

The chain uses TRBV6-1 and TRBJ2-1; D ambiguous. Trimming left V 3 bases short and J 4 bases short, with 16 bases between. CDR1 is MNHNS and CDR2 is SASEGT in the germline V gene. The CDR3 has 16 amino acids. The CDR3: CASSEETRWGYNEQFF. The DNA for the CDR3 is TGTGCCAGCAGTGAGGAGACACGGTGGGGTTACAATGAGCAGTTCTTC.

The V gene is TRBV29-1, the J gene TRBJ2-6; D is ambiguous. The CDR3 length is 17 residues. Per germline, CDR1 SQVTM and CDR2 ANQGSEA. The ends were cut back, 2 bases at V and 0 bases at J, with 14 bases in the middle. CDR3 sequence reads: CSVEPITFHSGANVLTF. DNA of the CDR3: TGCAGCGTTGAACCCATAACGTTCCACTCTGGGGCCAACGTCCTGACTTTC.

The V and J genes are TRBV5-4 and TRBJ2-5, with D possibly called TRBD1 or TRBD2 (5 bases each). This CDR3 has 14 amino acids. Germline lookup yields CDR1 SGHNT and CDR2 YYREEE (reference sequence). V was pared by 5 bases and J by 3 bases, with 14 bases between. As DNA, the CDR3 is TGTGCCAGCAGTTCCCGGGACGGAAAAGAGACCCAGTACTTC. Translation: CASSSRDGKETQYF.

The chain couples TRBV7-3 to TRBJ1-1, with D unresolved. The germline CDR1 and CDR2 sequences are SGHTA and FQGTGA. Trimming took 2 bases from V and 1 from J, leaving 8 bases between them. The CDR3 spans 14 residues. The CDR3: CASSLGRANTEAFF. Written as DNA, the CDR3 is TGTGCCAGCAGCTTAGGTCGAGCGAACACTGAAGCTTTCTTT.

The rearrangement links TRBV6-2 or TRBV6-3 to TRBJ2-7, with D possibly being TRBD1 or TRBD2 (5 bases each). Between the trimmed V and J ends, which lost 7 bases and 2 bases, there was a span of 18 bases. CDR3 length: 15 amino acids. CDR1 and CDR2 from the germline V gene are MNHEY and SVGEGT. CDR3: CASTPGSWGPYEQYF. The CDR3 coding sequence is TGTGCCAGCACCCCGGGGTCGTGGGGACCCTACGAGCAGTACTTC.

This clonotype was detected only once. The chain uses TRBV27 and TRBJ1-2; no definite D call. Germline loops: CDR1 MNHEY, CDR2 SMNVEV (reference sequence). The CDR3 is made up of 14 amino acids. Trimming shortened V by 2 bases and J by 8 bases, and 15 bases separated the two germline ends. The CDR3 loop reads CASSLIPRGFGYTF. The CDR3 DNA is TGTGCCAGCAGTTTAATCCCGAGAGGGTTCGGCTACACCTTC.

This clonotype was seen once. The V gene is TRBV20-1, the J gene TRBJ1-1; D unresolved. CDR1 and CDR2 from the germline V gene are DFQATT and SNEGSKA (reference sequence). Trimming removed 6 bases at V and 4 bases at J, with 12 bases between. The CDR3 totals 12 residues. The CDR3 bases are TGCAGTGCCGGCCCGGGGAGCACTGAAGCTTTCTTT. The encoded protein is CSAGPGSTEAFF.

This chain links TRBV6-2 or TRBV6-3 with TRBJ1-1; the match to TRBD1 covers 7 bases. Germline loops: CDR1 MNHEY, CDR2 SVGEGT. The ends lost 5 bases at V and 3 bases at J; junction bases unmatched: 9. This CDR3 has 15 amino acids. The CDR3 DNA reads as TGTGCCAGCAGTCAACTCAGGGGGGGTCACACTGAAGCTTTCTTT. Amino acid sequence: CASSQLRGGHTEAFF.

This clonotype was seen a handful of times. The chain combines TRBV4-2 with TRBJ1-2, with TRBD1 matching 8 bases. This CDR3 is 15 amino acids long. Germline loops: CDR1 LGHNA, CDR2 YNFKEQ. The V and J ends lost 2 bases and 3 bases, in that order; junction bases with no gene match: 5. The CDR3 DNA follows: TGTGCCAGCAGCCAACCGACAGGGGATGACTATGGCTACACCTTC. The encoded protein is CASSQPTGDDYGYTF.

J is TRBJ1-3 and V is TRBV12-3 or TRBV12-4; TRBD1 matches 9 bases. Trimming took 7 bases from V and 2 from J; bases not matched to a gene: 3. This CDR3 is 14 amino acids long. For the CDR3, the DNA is TGTGCCAGCAAACAGGGGGCAACTGGAAACACCATATATTTT. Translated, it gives CASKQGATGNTIYF.

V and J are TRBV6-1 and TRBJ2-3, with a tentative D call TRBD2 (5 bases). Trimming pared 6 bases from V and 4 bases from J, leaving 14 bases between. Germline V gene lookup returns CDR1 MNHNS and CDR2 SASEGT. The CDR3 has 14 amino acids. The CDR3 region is CASSGRTGADTQYF. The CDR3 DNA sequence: TGTGCCAGCAGCGGCCGGACTGGGGCAGATACGCAGTATTTT.

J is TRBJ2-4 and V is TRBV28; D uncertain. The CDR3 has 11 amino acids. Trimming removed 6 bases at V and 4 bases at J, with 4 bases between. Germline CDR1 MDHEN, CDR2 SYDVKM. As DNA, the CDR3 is TGTGCCAGCAGAACTAAAAACATTCAGTACTTC. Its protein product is CASRTKNIQYF.

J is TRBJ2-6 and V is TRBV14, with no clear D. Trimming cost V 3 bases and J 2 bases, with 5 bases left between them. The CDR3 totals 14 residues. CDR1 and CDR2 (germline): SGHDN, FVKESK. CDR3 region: CASSQVAGANVLTF. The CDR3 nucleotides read TGTGCCAGCAGCCAGGTGGCTGGGGCCAACGTCCTGACTTTC.

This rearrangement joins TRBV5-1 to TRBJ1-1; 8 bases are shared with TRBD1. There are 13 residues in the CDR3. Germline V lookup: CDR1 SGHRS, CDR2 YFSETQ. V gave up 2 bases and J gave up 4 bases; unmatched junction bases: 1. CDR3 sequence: CASSFGQGTEAFF. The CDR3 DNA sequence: TGCGCCAGCAGCTTCGGACAGGGCACTGAAGCTTTCTTT.

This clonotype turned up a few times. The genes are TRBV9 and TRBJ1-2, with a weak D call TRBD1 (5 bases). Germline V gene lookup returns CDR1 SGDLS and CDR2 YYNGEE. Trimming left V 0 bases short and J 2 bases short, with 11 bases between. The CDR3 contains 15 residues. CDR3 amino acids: CASSVGIGTNYGYTF. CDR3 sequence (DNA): TGTGCCAGCAGCGTAGGAATAGGGACCAACTATGGCTACACCTTC.

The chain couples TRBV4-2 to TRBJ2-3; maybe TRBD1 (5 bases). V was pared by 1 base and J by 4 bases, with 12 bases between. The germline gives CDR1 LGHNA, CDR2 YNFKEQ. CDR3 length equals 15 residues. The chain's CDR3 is CASSQVSVGADTQYF. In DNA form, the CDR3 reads TGTGCCAGCAGCCAAGTTTCAGTAGGGGCAGATACGCAGTATTTT.